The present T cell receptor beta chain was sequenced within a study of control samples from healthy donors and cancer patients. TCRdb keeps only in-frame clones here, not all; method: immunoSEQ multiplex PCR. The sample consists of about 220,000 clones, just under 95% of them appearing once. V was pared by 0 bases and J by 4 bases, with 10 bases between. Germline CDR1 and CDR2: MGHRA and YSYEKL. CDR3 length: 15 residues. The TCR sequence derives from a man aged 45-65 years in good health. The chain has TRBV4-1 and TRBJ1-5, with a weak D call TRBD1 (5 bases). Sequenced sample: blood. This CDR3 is CASSQDGAANQPQHF. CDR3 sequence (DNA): TGCGCCAGCAGCCAAGACGGGGCAGCTAATCAGCCCCAGCATTTT.